This record covers a single T cell receptor beta chain. These data come from a study of blood T cell repertoires in COVID-19. The wider study: The United States, Italy and Spain were the sources of the acute and convalescent COVID-19 samples. PBMCs, B-cell-depleted T cells, or T cells were the source of the cDNA or gDNA that made up the material.

In the original processing: Quantification of nucleated cells was approximated via reference gene primer amplification. Sequencing used immunoSEQ multiplex PCR; TCRdb keeps in-frame clones, though not all of them. V and J calls plus clone size are reproduced from that table; the DNA served to infer D and trimming. The table shows 350,000 to 450,000 clones, with about 88% occurring only once. The CDR3 contains 14 residues. CDR1 is KGHDR, CDR2 SFDVKD, per germline. The V end lost 3 bases, the J end lost 3 bases, and 7 bases lay between the germline ends. The rearrangement uses TRBV24-1 and TRBJ2-2, with TRBD2 as a possible D gene (6 bases). The sequence was collected from a human donor in a cohort sampled during active COVID-19. Sample: peripheral blood. The CDR3 DNA follows: TGTGCCACCAGTGATGGGGGGTACACCGGGGAGCTGTTTTTT. Protein: CATSDGGYTGELFF.